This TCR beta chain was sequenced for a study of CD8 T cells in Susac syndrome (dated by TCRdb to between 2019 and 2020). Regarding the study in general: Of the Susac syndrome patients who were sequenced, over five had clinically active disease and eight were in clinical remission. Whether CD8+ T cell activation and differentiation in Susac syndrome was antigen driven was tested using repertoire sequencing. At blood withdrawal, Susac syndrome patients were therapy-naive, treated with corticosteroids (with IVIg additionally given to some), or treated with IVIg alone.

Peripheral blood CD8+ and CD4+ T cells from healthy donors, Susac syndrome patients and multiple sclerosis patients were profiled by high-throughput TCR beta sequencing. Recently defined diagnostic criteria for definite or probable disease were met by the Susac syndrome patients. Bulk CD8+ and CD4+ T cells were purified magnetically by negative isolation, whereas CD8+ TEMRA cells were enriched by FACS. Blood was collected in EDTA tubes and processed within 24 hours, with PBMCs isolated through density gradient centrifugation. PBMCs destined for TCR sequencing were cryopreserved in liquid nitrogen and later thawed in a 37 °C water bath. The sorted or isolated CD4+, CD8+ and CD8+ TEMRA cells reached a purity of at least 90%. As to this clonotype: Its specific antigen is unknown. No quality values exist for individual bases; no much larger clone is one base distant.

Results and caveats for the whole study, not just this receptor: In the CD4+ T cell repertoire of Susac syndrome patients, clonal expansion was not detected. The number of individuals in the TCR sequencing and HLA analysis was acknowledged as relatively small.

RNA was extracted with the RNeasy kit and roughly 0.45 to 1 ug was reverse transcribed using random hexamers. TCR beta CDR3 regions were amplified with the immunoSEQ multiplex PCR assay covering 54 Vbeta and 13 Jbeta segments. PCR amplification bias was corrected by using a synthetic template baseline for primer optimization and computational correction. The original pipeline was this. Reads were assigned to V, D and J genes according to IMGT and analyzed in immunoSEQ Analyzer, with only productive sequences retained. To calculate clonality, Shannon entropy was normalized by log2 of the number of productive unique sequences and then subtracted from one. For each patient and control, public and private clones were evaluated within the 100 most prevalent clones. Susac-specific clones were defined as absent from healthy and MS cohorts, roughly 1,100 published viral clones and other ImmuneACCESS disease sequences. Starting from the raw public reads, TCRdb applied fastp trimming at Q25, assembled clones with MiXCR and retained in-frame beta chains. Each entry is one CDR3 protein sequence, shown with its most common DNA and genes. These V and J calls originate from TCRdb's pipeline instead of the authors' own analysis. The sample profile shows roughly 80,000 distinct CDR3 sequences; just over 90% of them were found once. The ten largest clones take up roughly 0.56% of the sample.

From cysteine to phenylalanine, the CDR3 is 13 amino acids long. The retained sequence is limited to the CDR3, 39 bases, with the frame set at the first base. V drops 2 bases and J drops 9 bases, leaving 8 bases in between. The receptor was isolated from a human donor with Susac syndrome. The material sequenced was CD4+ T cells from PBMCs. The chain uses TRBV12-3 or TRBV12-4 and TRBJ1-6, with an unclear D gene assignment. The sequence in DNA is TGTGCCAGCAGTTTACTAGCCAGTTCACCCCTCCACTTT. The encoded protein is CASSLLASSPLHF.